The TCR beta chain under discussion was sequenced for a study of shared clonotypes between healthy human individuals. To note about this clone: Its cognate antigen is unknown. Within the sample, other DNA sequences also encode this same CDR3.

The CDR3 contains 12 residues. V gave up 3 bases and J gave up 5 bases, with 8 bases separating them. The germline V gene has CDR1 SGHRS and CDR2 YFSETQ. Study-level results: Larger richness was generally estimated for naive than memory subsets. It was only blood that was sampled, and tissue repertoires likely differ.

Nashville, Tennessee was home to all donors, who were Caucasian adults. Repertoires were generated with immunoSEQ multiplex PCR, while TCRdb's copy carries only in-frame clones and drops some. The sample lists around 2.5 million clones; 80% to 95% were seen once. Sequencing was performed on naive CD4+ T cells from PBMCs. The subset here: CD45RA+ positively selected. This clonotype was obtained from a man aged 18 to 30 in good health. Some clones in this sample may be carry-over from other donors' samples. This rearrangement joins TRBV5-1 to TRBJ2-5; no clear D gene. The CDR3 protein is CASSSLHETQYF. In DNA form, the CDR3 reads TGCGCCAGCAGCTCCCTCCACGAGACCCAGTACTTC. The variable domain in full, with the rest retrieved from reference TRBV5-1 and TRBJ2-5, is KAGVTQTPRYLIKTRGQQVTLSCSPISGHRSVSWYQQTPGQGLQFLFEYFSETQRNKGNFPGRFSGRQFSNSRSEMNVSTLELGDSALYLCASSSLHETQYFGPGTRLLVL.